This T cell receptor beta chain was sequenced during a study of beta chain features in type 1 diabetes. General study findings and limits: The study found moderately but significantly shorter TCRB CDR3s in all four CD4+ subsets of Type 1 diabetes patients. When VDJ junctions were examined, type 1 diabetes patients showed fewer insertions and more deletions.

The CDR3 has 13 amino acids. V was pared by 2 bases and J by 4 bases, with 9 bases between. Germline loops: CDR1 SGHNT, CDR2 YYREEE (reference sequence). Sequenced material consisted of expressed TCRB transcripts (all of the isolated RNA was reverse transcribed). Some clones are missing from TCRdb's copy, which holds only in-frame ones; the method was immunoSEQ multiplex PCR. The profile shows 600,000 to 750,000 clones, roughly 12% of them singletons. About this clone itself: Its antigen remains unidentified.

The sequence came from a man younger than 40 with type 1 diabetes. V gene TRBV5-4 combines with J gene TRBJ2-5; D is unresolved. Sequencing was performed on naive CD4+ T cells from blood. This CDR3 is CASSFYMGETQYF. CDR3 nucleotides: TGTGCCAGCAGCTTTTACATGGGAGAGACCCAGTACTTC.